This is a list of T cell receptor beta chains from one sample in a study of blood T cell repertoires in COVID-19. Produced via immunoSEQ multiplex PCR; TCRdb's table is partial and in-frame only. The sample has some 240,000 clones, about 80% seen once. The specimen was PBMCs or T cells enriched from blood (not recorded which). Source of these receptors: a man aged 30-40 years with acute COVID-19. Each CDR3 is given with its conserved first and last residue. Fields, in order: CDR3 DNA, CDR3 protein, clone size, J gene, D gene, V gene. A D gene is named only where the DNA matches it firmly. Not all rows give a size; the values are once, few, many and, for expanded clones, a class.

TGTGCCAGTAGTATGCGTTTTGGTCAGCCCCAGCATTTT | CASSMRFGQPQHF | NA | TRBJ1-5 | NA | TRBV19
TGTGCCAGCAGAGGTGGCAGGGGAGTCAATGAGCAGTTCTTC | CASRGGRGVNEQFF | NA | TRBJ2-1 | NA | TRBV6-1
TGCAGTGCTAGAGGTCGAGATGGCTACACCTTC | CSARGRDGYTF | NA | TRBJ1-2 | NA | TRBV20-1
TGTGCCAGCACCAGAGGGACAGGGATTACCGGGGAGCTGTTTTTT | CASTRGTGITGELFF | NA | TRBJ2-2 | TRBD1 | TRBV3-1/TRBV3-2
TGTGCCAGTAGGGGGACAGACGCCACTGAAGCTTTCTTT | CASRGTDATEAFF | NA | TRBJ1-1 | TRBD1 | TRBV7-2
TGTGCCAGCAGCGTAGCGGGATTAGAAGATACGCAGTATTTT | CASSVAGLEDTQYF | NA | TRBJ2-3 | NA | TRBV9
TGTGCCAGCAGCCAACAGGGCAATCAGCCCCAGCATTTT | CASSQQGNQPQHF | NA | TRBJ1-5 | NA | TRBV27
TGTGCCAGCAGCCCCCTGGCAGGTATGAACACTGAAGCTTTCTTT | CASSPLAGMNTEAFF | NA | TRBJ1-1 | NA | TRBV11-2
TGTGCCAGCAGTGAGGAAGGGGCCCGCGGGGATGGCTACACCTTC | CASSEEGARGDGYTF | NA | TRBJ1-2 | NA | TRBV6-1
TGTGCCAGCAGCGTAGCTCCGGGAGGGGGCACAGATACGCAGTATTTT | CASSVAPGGGTDTQYF | NA | TRBJ2-3 | TRBD2 | TRBV9
TGTGCCAGCAGTTTAAGCCAGGCCGGCTACACCTTC | CASSLSQAGYTF | NA | TRBJ1-2 | NA | TRBV28
TGTGCCAGTAACGCAAAACAGGGGTTAAACTATGGCTACACCTTC | CASNAKQGLNYGYTF | NA | TRBJ1-2 | TRBD1 | TRBV19
TGTGCCATCAATAGAAACACTGAAGCTTTCTTT | CAINRNTEAFF | once | TRBJ1-1 | NA | TRBV28
TGTGCCAGCAGCTTGAGGGGGTCCAGACACCCTAGCACAGATACGCAGTATTTT | CASSLRGSRHPSTDTQYF | NA | TRBJ2-3 | NA | TRBV5-6
TGTGCCAGCAGTGAACTAGCGGGCGGCACAAACACCGGGGAGCTGTTTTTT | CASSELAGGTNTGELFF | NA | TRBJ2-2 | TRBD2 | TRBV6-1
TGTGCCAGCAGCTCCAACAGATCCCGACAGAAGAACACTGAAGCTTTCTTT | CASSSNRSRQKNTEAFF | NA | TRBJ1-1 | NA | TRBV7-8
TGTGCCAGCAGCCAAGATATGCGGGGTAGTGGCACAGATACGCAGTATTTT | CASSQDMRGSGTDTQYF | NA | TRBJ2-3 | NA | TRBV14
TGTGCCAGCAGTGGTACAGGGCGTTCACCCCTCCACTTT | CASSGTGRSPLHF | NA | TRBJ1-6 | NA | TRBV27
TGTGCCAGCAGCCCATCCCCAGGGGAGTATTCACCCCTCCACTTT | CASSPSPGEYSPLHF | NA | TRBJ1-6 | NA | TRBV28
TGTGCCAGTAGTATATCAGGGACAGGGAATAACTATGGCTACACCTTC | CASSISGTGNNYGYTF | NA | TRBJ1-2 | TRBD1 | TRBV19
TGTGCCAGCCGTAGACAGGGTGAGACTGAAGCTTTCTTT | CASRRQGETEAFF | NA | TRBJ1-1 | TRBD1 | TRBV6-5
TGCGCCAGCAGCCACCGGGACAGGAATTACAATGAGCAGTTCTTC | CASSHRDRNYNEQFF | NA | TRBJ2-1 | TRBD1 | TRBV5-1
TGTGCCAGCGCGGACAGAGGCTACAATTCACCCCTCCACTTT | CASADRGYNSPLHF | NA | TRBJ1-6 | NA | TRBV6-5
TGTGCCAGCAGCCCGGACAGTTATTCCTACAATGAGCAGTTCTTC | CASSPDSYSYNEQFF | once | TRBJ2-1 | NA | TRBV9
TGTGCCAGCAGTTCTCTAGCGGGGGCTATCGGGGAGCTGTTTTTT | CASSSLAGAIGELFF | NA | TRBJ2-2 | TRBD2 | TRBV7-2
TGTGCCAGTAGTTATCTTTCCCCGGTTTCGAGCAATCAGCCCCAGCATTTT | CASSYLSPVSSNQPQHF | NA | TRBJ1-5 | NA | TRBV19
TGTGCCAGCAGCTATACCCGGGACAGGACTTTCTCTGGAAACACCATATATTTT | CASSYTRDRTFSGNTIYF | NA | TRBJ1-3 | TRBD1 | TRBV11-2
TGCAGCGATTTAGCGGGGGACACAGATACGCAGTATTTT | CSDLAGDTDTQYF | once | TRBJ2-3 | TRBD2 | TRBV29-1
TGTGCCAGCAGCTTACGCGAACAGAACTATGGCTACACCTTC | CASSLREQNYGYTF | NA | TRBJ1-2 | NA | TRBV11-2
TGTGCCAGCAGTTTACGCGGGACTAGCGGGCCCTCCTACAATGAGCAGTTCTTC | CASSLRGTSGPSYNEQFF | NA | TRBJ2-1 | TRBD2 | TRBV27
TGTGCCAGTAGTACGCCTAGGGGGTGGGACACCGGGGAGCTGTTTTTT | CASSTPRGWDTGELFF | once | TRBJ2-2 | NA | TRBV19
TGTGCCAGCAGCCAAGGTCAGAGCGATGGCCTAGATACGCAGTATTTT | CASSQGQSDGLDTQYF | NA | TRBJ2-3 | NA | TRBV4-2
TGTGCCAGCAGCGTCAAAGGGGCCTGGGGCACCGGGGAGCTGTTTTTT | CASSVKGAWGTGELFF | NA | TRBJ2-2 | NA | TRBV11-3
TGCAGCATCCAGACGGACAGGGAAAACACCATATATTTT | CSIQTDRENTIYF | NA | TRBJ1-3 | TRBD1 | TRBV29-1
TGTGCCAGCAGTGATAGCGGCGGGAATGACAGGGAGCTGTTTTTT | CASSDSGGNDRELFF | NA | TRBJ2-2 | NA | TRBV28
TGCGCCAGCAGCCAAGGCCAGGGTCAAAATCAGCCCCAGCATTTT | CASSQGQGQNQPQHF | NA | TRBJ1-5 | NA | TRBV4-3
TGTGCCAGCAGTCCCGGACTAGCAGAGACCCAGTACTTC | CASSPGLAETQYF | once | TRBJ2-5 | TRBD2 | TRBV27
TGCAGCGTTGAATATGGGAGAAATGAAAAACTGTTTTTT | CSVEYGRNEKLFF | NA | TRBJ1-4 | NA | TRBV29-1
TGTGCCACCAGTGATCCTAGCAGAGAACAAGAGACCCAGTACTTC | CATSDPSREQETQYF | NA | TRBJ2-5 | NA | TRBV24-1
TGCAGCGTCAGAGGGCAGGCGAACACGAACACTGAAGCTTTCTTT | CSVRGQANTNTEAFF | NA | TRBJ1-1 | NA | TRBV29-1
TGTGCTAGCAGGGCCTCGGGAGGGGCCCAAGAGACCCAGTACTTC | CASRASGGAQETQYF | NA | TRBJ2-5 | TRBD2 | TRBV7-7
TGTGCCAGTATAGGGACAGTTGGCTATAATTCACCCCTCCACTTT | CASIGTVGYNSPLHF | NA | TRBJ1-6 | TRBD1 | TRBV19
TGTGCCAGCACCCAGACAGGCTACAATGAGCAGTTCTTC | CASTQTGYNEQFF | NA | TRBJ2-1 | NA | TRBV6-5
TGTGCCAGCTCGCCGCGACCGGGACTTGACTCCTACAATGAGCAGTTCTTC | CASSPRPGLDSYNEQFF | few | TRBJ2-1 | NA | TRBV18
TGTGCCGCCGCTCGCGCGGGGAATAATTCACCCCTCCACTTT | CAAARAGNNSPLHF | NA | TRBJ1-6 | NA | TRBV28
TGTGCCAGCAGCTTACTAGGGGCCGGTGAGACCCAGTACTTC | CASSLLGAGETQYF | NA | TRBJ2-5 | NA | TRBV7-9
TGCGCCAGCAGCTTGGGACAGGGGGTCGGGGAGCTGTTTTTT | CASSLGQGVGELFF | NA | TRBJ2-2 | TRBD1 | TRBV5-1
TGTGCCAGCAGCCCACGGACTCCCGAAGCTTTCTTT | CASSPRTPEAFF | NA | TRBJ1-1 | NA | TRBV11-3
TGTGCCAGCAAGTATAGTTTAGACAATGAGCAGTTCTTC | CASKYSLDNEQFF | NA | TRBJ2-1 | NA | TRBV27
TGTGCCAGCAGCTTAGCGGCGGGATTGGAGGGAGATACGCAGTATTTT | CASSLAAGLEGDTQYF | NA | TRBJ2-3 | NA | TRBV7-8
TGTGCCAGCAGTGAAGCGGCAGGGGGTCAAGAGACCCAGTACTTC | CASSEAAGGQETQYF | NA | TRBJ2-5 | TRBD1 | TRBV6-1
TGTGCCAGTAGTCTCCAGACAGGGAGCTCCTATAATTCACCCCTCCACTTT | CASSLQTGSSYNSPLHF | NA | TRBJ1-6 | TRBD1 | TRBV19
TGTGCCATCAGTGAGTCGGGGGCCGGGAATTCACCCCTCCACTTT | CAISESGAGNSPLHF | NA | TRBJ1-6 | NA | TRBV10-3
TGTGCCAGCAGCTACAGGGGACGGTCACCCCTCCACTTT | CASSYRGRSPLHF | NA | TRBJ1-6 | TRBD1 | TRBV28